Listed below are T cell receptor beta chains from one sample, sequenced in a study of blood T cell repertoires in COVID-19. Assay used: immunoSEQ multiplex PCR; TCRdb lists only in-frame clones, some missing. The sample includes hundreds of thousands of clones, around 90% of them seen just once. Sequenced input: peripheral blood. These TCRs come from a man in his sixties with COVID-19, enrolled during active disease. Each CDR3 is given with its conserved first and last residue. The D gene is left open where the match is weak. Clone size is stated in some rows and not others, as once, few, many or a class when expanded.

J	V	D	size	DNA	CDR3
TRBJ2-7	TRBV7-9	TRBD2	NA	TGTGCCAGCAGCGTTAGCGGGGTCTCCTACGAGCAGTACTTC	CASSVSGVSYEQYF
TRBJ2-3	TRBV5-1	NA	NA	TGCGCCAGCAGCTTGTTGCGGCACAGCACAGATACGCAGTATTTT	CASSLLRHSTDTQYF
TRBJ2-1	TRBV5-6	NA	NA	TGTGCCAGCAGCTTGGCCGCGTCAAGCTCCTACAATGAGCAGTTCTTC	CASSLAASSSYNEQFF
TRBJ2-7	TRBV5-1	TRBD1	NA	TGCGCCAGCAGCTTGGATTCAGGGGGCGACGAGCAGTACTTC	CASSLDSGGDEQYF
TRBJ2-2	TRBV19	NA	NA	TGTGCCAGTAGTAGGCGGAGCGGGGAGCTGTTTTTT	CASSRRSGELFF
TRBJ1-1	TRBV19	TRBD1	NA	TGTGCCAGTAGTTCCACACAGGGGGTATTGAACACTGAAGCTTTCTTT	CASSSTQGVLNTEAFF
TRBJ1-5	TRBV12-3/TRBV12-4	NA	once	TGTGCCAGCAGACCAGACACCCAGCCCCAGCATTTT	CASRPDTQPQHF
TRBJ1-1	TRBV10-3	NA	NA	TGTGCCATGGGAGGGTTGGACACTGAAGCTTTCTTT	CAMGGLDTEAFF
TRBJ1-3	TRBV30	NA	NA	TGTGCCTGGAGGACAGGATTCTCTGGAAACACCATATATTTT	CAWRTGFSGNTIYF
TRBJ2-3	TRBV18	TRBD1	once	TGTGCCAGCTCATCGGGACAGGTTGCAGATACGCAGTATTTT	CASSSGQVADTQYF
TRBJ1-2	TRBV3-1/TRBV3-2	NA	NA	TGTGCCAGCAGTGGGGGGAAAATCGAGACAATGTATGGCTACACCTTC	CASSGGKIETMYGYTF
TRBJ1-4	TRBV6-5	NA	NA	TGTGCCAGCAGTTACTCCGTGAGTGAAAAACTGTTTTTT	CASSYSVSEKLFF
TRBJ2-5	TRBV10-2	TRBD1	NA	TGCGCCAGCAGGGACAGGGGAGGCCAAGAGACCCAGTACTTC	CASRDRGGQETQYF
TRBJ2-6	TRBV9	NA	NA	TGTGCCAGCAGCACCCCCCAAACGGCGGTGATCTCGTCCAACGTCCTGACTTTC	CASSTPQTAVISSNVLTF
TRBJ1-2	TRBV30	TRBD1	NA	TGTGCCTGGAGTGTACGCGGGACAGGGGGCGTCTATGGCTACACCTTC	CAWSVRGTGGVYGYTF
TRBJ1-2	TRBV3-1/TRBV3-2	TRBD1	NA	TGTGCCAGCAGCCACCGGCAGGGGGATGGCTACACCTTC	CASSHRQGDGYTF
TRBJ1-4	TRBV4-1	NA	NA	TGCGCCAGCAGCCTCCGCCTTTCCACAGGGCCCGTGGATGAAAAACTGTTTTTT	CASSLRLSTGPVDEKLFF
TRBJ1-2	TRBV29-1	NA	once	TGCAGCGTTTTTAGCCCAGGGTGGTACTATGGCTACACCTTC	CSVFSPGWYYGYTF
TRBJ2-3	TRBV3-1/TRBV3-2	NA	NA	TGTGCCAGCAGCCAAGCGTTGTCGGGAACGGTCGGAATCCCAGATACGCAGTATTTT	CASSQALSGTVGIPDTQYF
TRBJ1-1	TRBV7-2	TRBD1	NA	TGTGCCAGCAGCTTAGCCACAGGGGGCAGGGACACTGAAGCTTTCTTT	CASSLATGGRDTEAFF
TRBJ2-7	TRBV2	NA	NA	TGTGCCAGCAGTGACCCGGGACTGGAGTACGAGCAGTACTTC	CASSDPGLEYEQYF
TRBJ1-2	TRBV19	NA	NA	TGTGCCAGTAGTATACGCAGTCCCCTCTATGGCTACACCTTC	CASSIRSPLYGYTF
TRBJ2-3	TRBV7-6	TRBD2	NA	TGTGCCAGCAGCTTATTCGGGACTAGCGGGGGGGCCGGTACGCAGTATTTT	CASSLFGTSGGAGTQYF
TRBJ1-4	TRBV12-3/TRBV12-4	NA	NA	TGTGCCAGCAGTTTGAGGGAGGGGAAACTGTTTTTT	CASSLREGKLFF
TRBJ2-1	TRBV28	TRBD2	NA	TGTGCCAGCAGTGAGTGGGTGGGACTAGGGGGTGAGCAGTTCTTC	CASSEWVGLGGEQFF
TRBJ2-1	TRBV9	NA	NA	TGTGCCAGCAGCGGACAGATGAGTCCCAATGAGCAGTTCTTC	CASSGQMSPNEQFF
TRBJ2-7	TRBV6-2/TRBV6-3	NA	NA	TGTGCCAGCAGTCTCGAGCCGGGCGAGCAGTACTTC	CASSLEPGEQYF
TRBJ1-3	TRBV10-3	TRBD1	NA	TGTGCCATCGGAACAGGGGCTGGAAACACCATATATTTT	CAIGTGAGNTIYF
TRBJ1-3	TRBV10-3	NA	NA	TGTGCCATCAGTGAGTCGACTGCGGGGGACACCATATATTTT	CAISESTAGDTIYF
TRBJ2-1	TRBV7-3	TRBD2	NA	TGTGCCAGCAGCCCTCAAGGACTAGCGGGAGAGGAACAGTTCTTC	CASSPQGLAGEEQFF
TRBJ2-2	TRBV19	TRBD1	NA	TGTGCCAGTAGAACCGACGGACAGGGTCCCGGGGAGCTGTTTTTT	CASRTDGQGPGELFF
TRBJ2-1	TRBV28	NA	NA	TGTGCCAGCCAGGGCCCGGCAAATGAGCAGTTCTTC	CASQGPANEQFF
TRBJ1-2	TRBV28	TRBD1	NA	TGTGCCAGCAGTTCACCGGGACAGGGGAACCATGGCTACACCTTC	CASSSPGQGNHGYTF
TRBJ1-2	TRBV5-5	NA	NA	TGTGCCAGCAGCTTGGGGCAGGGAGGAGTTGGCTACACCTTC	CASSLGQGGVGYTF
TRBJ1-2	TRBV18	NA	NA	TGTGCCAGCTCACCGACGACCTGGAGGGATGGCTACACCTTC	CASSPTTWRDGYTF
TRBJ2-7	TRBV2	NA	NA	TGTGCCAGCAGTGACAGGTACGAGCAGTACTTC	CASSDRYEQYF
TRBJ2-3	TRBV6-4	TRBD2	once	TGTGCCAGCAGCCGAATTACTGCCCCTAGCGGGGGAGGTGAAGATACGCAGTATTTT	CASSRITAPSGGGEDTQYF
TRBJ2-3	TRBV7-9	NA	NA	TGTGCCAGCAGCCACCACAGGGGAGGTGTGCTAGATACGCAGTATTTT	CASSHHRGGVLDTQYF
TRBJ2-1	TRBV7-3	TRBD1	NA	TGTGCCAGCAGCTTTGACAGGGGGCTTGAGCAGTTCTTC	CASSFDRGLEQFF
TRBJ2-7	TRBV6-5	NA	NA	TGTGCCAGCAGGGACCCCCGGGGTGTCGGCGAGCAGTACTTC	CASRDPRGVGEQYF
TRBJ1-1	TRBV4-1	NA	few	TGCGCCAGCAGCCAAGATTGGGGACTCACTGAAGCTTTCTTT	CASSQDWGLTEAFF
TRBJ1-2	TRBV7-9	TRBD1	NA	TGTGCCAGCAGCTTAGCAGGAACAGGGGAGGCTGGCTACACCTTC	CASSLAGTGEAGYTF
TRBJ2-1	TRBV10-3	TRBD2	NA	TGTGCCTCTCGGGCAGGTAGCGGGAGTGAATACAATGAGCAGTTCTTC	CASRAGSGSEYNEQFF
TRBJ1-2	TRBV30	NA	NA	TGTGCCTGGAGGGGCGGGAACTATGGCTACACCTTC	CAWRGGNYGYTF
TRBJ1-2	TRBV7-2	NA	once	TGTGCCAGCAGCTCACCAACGGGGGGGGCGAAAGGCTACACCTTC	CASSSPTGGAKGYTF
TRBJ2-7	TRBV6-4	NA	NA	TGTGCCAGCAGTGAGAGGGAGTGGCCGCAGTACTTC	CASSEREWPQYF
TRBJ2-4	TRBV7-2	NA	NA	TGTGCCAGCAGCTCAGGGTTAGCCAAAAACATTCAGTACTTC	CASSSGLAKNIQYF
TRBJ1-2	TRBV25-1	NA	NA	TGTGCCAGCAGTGTTGGACAGAACTATGGCTACACCTTC	CASSVGQNYGYTF
TRBJ1-5	TRBV24-1	NA	NA	TGTGCCACCAGTGTCCACCGGACAGATTTCCATAGCAATCAGCCCCAGCATTTT	CATSVHRTDFHSNQPQHF
TRBJ2-7	TRBV28	NA	NA	TGTGCCAGCAGCTCCCGCGGCGAGCAGTACTTC	CASSSRGEQYF
TRBJ1-1	TRBV2	NA	NA	TGTGCCAGCAGTGAAAGGGTCGGGGGGCAAGCTTTCTTT	CASSERVGGQAFF
TRBJ1-4	TRBV7-2	TRBD1	once	TGTGCCAGCAGCTTCACAGGGGGAGGTGAAAAACTGTTTTTT	CASSFTGGGEKLFF
TRBJ2-5	TRBV6-1	NA	NA	TGTGCCAGCAGTGTCTTCAGGCGGAGGGATCGGCCAGAGACCCAGTACTTC	CASSVFRRRDRPETQYF
TRBJ1-2	TRBV5-4	NA	few	TGTGCCAGCAGCTTGGGTCGGGGAGACTATGGCTACACCTTC	CASSLGRGDYGYTF
TRBJ1-2	TRBV6-5	NA	NA	TGTGCCAGCAGTTCACCAACAAAAACAAACTATGGCTACACCTTC	CASSSPTKTNYGYTF
TRBJ1-2	TRBV13	NA	NA	TGTGCCAGCAGCTTAGGACTCGACATCAACTATGGCTACACCTTC	CASSLGLDINYGYTF
TRBJ2-1	TRBV7-2	NA	NA	TGTGCCAGCAGCTTCCCTAGTCCCCCCTACAATGAGCAGTTCTTC	CASSFPSPPYNEQFF
TRBJ2-5	TRBV5-1	TRBD2	NA	TGCGCCAGCAGCTTGGTTGGGAGGGAAGAGACCCAGTACTTC	CASSLVGREETQYF
TRBJ2-7	TRBV5-1	TRBD1	NA	TGCGCCAGCAGCTTGGAGGGACAGGGGTACGAGCAGTACTTC	CASSLEGQGYEQYF
TRBJ2-1	TRBV7-8	TRBD2	NA	TGTGCCAGCAGCTTAGGTCCCCGAGCGGGAGACAATGAGCAGTTCTTC	CASSLGPRAGDNEQFF